This T cell receptor beta chain was observed in a study of shared clonotypes between healthy human individuals. Study results and limitations: The naive CD4 repertoires of a handful of donors were compared, and around 5.1% of clonotypes were shared.

As originally analysed: ImmunoSEQ output held junction-only sequences without quality scores, so filtering differed. Using immunoSEQ multiplex PCR, the repertoire was profiled, and TCRdb retains in-frame clones only, with some absent. That table supplies the V and J calls and clone size; D and trimming were determined from the DNA. The table records over a million clones, under 80% of them present only once. Concerning this clone: Its specificity is unknown.

CDR3 length: 16 amino acids. J lost 5 bases, V lost 6 bases, and 12 bases had no gene match. Germline values: CDR1 MDHEN, CDR2 SYDVKM. All of the donors resided in Nashville, Tennessee, and each was a Caucasian adult. The sequencing input was memory CD4+ T cells sorted from blood. Sample subset: CD45RA-negative fraction. The sequence derives from a man younger than 30 in good health. This chain links TRBV28 with TRBJ2-2; 7 nucleotides agree with TRBD1. In DNA, the CDR3 is TGTGCCAGCAGGACGACAGGGAAGGGTGGGACCGGGGAGCTGTTTTTT. Translated, it gives CASRTTGKGGTGELFF.